This TCR beta chain was obtained from a study of blood T cell repertoires in COVID-19. V dropped 7 bases and J dropped 4 bases, with 14 bases sitting between them. This CDR3 contains 14 residues. The germline V gene has CDR1 MDHEN and CDR2 SYDVKM. Produced via immunoSEQ multiplex PCR; TCRdb's table is partial and in-frame only. The sample lists fewer than 300,000 clones, roughly 90% occurring once. The sequenced sample consisted of PBMCs or T cells enriched from blood (not recorded which). The rearrangement uses TRBV28 and TRBJ1-5, with D possibly matching TRBD1 (6 bases). The receptor's source is a woman aged 25 to 39 who had recovered from COVID-19. The CDR3 spells CASNHRVGNQPQHF. The DNA for the CDR3 is TGTGCCAGCAACCACAGGGTAGGAAATCAGCCCCAGCATTTT.